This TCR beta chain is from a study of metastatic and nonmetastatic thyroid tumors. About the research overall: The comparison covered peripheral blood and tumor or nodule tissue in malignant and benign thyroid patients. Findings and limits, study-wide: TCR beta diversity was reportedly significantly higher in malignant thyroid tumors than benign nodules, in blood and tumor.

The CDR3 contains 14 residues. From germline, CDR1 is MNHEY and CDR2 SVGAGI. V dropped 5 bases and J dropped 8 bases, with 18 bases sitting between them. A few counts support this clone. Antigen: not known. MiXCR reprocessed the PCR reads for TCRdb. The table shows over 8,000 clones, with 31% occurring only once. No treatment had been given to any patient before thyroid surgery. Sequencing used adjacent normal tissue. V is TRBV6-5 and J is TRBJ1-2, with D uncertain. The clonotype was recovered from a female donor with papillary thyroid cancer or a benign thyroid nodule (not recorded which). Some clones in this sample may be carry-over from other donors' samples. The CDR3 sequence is CASSHRRPEEGYTF. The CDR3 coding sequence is TGTGCCAGCAGTCACCGGCGGCCGGAAGAAGGCTACACCTTC.